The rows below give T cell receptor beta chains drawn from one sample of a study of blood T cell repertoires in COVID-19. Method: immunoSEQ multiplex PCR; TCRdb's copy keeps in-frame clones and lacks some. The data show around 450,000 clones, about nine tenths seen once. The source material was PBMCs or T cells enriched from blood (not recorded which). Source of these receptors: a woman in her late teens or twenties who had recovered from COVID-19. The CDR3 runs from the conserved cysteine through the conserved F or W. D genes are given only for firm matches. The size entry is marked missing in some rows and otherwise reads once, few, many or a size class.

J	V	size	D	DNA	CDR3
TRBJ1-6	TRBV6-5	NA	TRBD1	TGTGCCAGCAGGACGACAGGGAGTAATTCACCCCTCCACTTT	CASRTTGSNSPLHF
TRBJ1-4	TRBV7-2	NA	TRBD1	TGTGCCAGCAGCCCCGGGACAGGGGTCGGGGAAAAACTGTTTTTT	CASSPGTGVGEKLFF
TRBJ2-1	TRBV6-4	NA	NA	TGTGCCAGCAGTGAGACAGCCTACAATGAGCAGTTCTTC	CASSETAYNEQFF
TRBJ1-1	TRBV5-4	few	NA	TGTGCCAGCAGCTTGGGTGCAGGGGACACTGAAGCTTTCTTT	CASSLGAGDTEAFF
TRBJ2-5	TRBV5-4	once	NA	TGTGCCAGCAGCTTAGTAGGGGCCCAAGAGACCCAGTACTTC	CASSLVGAQETQYF
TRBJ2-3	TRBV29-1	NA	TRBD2	TGCAGCGTCGGCACTAGCGGGGGGGTTGGCACAGATACGCAGTATTTT	CSVGTSGGVGTDTQYF
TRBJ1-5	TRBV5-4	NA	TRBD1	TGTGCCAGCAGCATGACGGGACAGGGCGTCTCGAGGAGCAATCAGCCCCAGCATTTT	CASSMTGQGVSRSNQPQHF
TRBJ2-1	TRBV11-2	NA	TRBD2	TGTGCCAGCAGCTCCAGCCGACTAGCGGGGCTGAAGAATGAGCAGTTCTTC	CASSSSRLAGLKNEQFF
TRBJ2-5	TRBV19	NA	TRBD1	TGTGCCAGTAGTACCTCGGGACAGGGGAGAGAGACCCAGTACTTC	CASSTSGQGRETQYF
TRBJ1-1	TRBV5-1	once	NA	TGCGCCAGCAGCTTGGGGAACAGGGACCGAATGAACACTGAAGCTTTCTTT	CASSLGNRDRMNTEAFF
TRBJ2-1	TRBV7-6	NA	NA	TGTGCCAGCAGCTTAGACTCAGGTCCGGACAATGAGCAGTTCTTC	CASSLDSGPDNEQFF
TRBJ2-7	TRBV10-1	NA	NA	TGCGCCAGCAGTGAGACCACAGGGTCCGAGCAGTACTTC	CASSETTGSEQYF
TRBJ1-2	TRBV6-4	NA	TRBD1	TGTGCCAGCAGGATGACAGGGTCAGACTATGGCTACACCTTC	CASRMTGSDYGYTF
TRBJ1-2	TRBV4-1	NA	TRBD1	TGCGCCAGCAGCCATATGATGGACAGGGACGGGGAATCCTATGGCTACACCTTC	CASSHMMDRDGESYGYTF
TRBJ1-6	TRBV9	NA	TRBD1	TGTGCCAGCAGCGCCGCGACAGGGCGGGACAATTCACCCCTCCACTTT	CASSAATGRDNSPLHF
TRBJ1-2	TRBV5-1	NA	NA	TGCGCCAGCAGCTCGGGACTCTCGGACCCCTCTGGCTACACCTTC	CASSSGLSDPSGYTF
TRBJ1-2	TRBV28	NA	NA	TGTGCCAGCAGTTCCCCCAGTTCAGATGGCTACACCTTC	CASSSPSSDGYTF
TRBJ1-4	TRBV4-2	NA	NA	TGTGCCAGCAGCCAAGAAGGCGGGTCTAATGAAAAACTGTTTTTT	CASSQEGGSNEKLFF
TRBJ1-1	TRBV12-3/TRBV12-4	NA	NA	TGTGCCAGCAGCCCCGTATCGAACACTGAAGCTTTCTTT	CASSPVSNTEAFF
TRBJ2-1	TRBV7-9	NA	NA	TGTGCCAGCAGCTTATCCCATACAAGTAGCTATGAGCAGTTCTTC	CASSLSHTSSYEQFF